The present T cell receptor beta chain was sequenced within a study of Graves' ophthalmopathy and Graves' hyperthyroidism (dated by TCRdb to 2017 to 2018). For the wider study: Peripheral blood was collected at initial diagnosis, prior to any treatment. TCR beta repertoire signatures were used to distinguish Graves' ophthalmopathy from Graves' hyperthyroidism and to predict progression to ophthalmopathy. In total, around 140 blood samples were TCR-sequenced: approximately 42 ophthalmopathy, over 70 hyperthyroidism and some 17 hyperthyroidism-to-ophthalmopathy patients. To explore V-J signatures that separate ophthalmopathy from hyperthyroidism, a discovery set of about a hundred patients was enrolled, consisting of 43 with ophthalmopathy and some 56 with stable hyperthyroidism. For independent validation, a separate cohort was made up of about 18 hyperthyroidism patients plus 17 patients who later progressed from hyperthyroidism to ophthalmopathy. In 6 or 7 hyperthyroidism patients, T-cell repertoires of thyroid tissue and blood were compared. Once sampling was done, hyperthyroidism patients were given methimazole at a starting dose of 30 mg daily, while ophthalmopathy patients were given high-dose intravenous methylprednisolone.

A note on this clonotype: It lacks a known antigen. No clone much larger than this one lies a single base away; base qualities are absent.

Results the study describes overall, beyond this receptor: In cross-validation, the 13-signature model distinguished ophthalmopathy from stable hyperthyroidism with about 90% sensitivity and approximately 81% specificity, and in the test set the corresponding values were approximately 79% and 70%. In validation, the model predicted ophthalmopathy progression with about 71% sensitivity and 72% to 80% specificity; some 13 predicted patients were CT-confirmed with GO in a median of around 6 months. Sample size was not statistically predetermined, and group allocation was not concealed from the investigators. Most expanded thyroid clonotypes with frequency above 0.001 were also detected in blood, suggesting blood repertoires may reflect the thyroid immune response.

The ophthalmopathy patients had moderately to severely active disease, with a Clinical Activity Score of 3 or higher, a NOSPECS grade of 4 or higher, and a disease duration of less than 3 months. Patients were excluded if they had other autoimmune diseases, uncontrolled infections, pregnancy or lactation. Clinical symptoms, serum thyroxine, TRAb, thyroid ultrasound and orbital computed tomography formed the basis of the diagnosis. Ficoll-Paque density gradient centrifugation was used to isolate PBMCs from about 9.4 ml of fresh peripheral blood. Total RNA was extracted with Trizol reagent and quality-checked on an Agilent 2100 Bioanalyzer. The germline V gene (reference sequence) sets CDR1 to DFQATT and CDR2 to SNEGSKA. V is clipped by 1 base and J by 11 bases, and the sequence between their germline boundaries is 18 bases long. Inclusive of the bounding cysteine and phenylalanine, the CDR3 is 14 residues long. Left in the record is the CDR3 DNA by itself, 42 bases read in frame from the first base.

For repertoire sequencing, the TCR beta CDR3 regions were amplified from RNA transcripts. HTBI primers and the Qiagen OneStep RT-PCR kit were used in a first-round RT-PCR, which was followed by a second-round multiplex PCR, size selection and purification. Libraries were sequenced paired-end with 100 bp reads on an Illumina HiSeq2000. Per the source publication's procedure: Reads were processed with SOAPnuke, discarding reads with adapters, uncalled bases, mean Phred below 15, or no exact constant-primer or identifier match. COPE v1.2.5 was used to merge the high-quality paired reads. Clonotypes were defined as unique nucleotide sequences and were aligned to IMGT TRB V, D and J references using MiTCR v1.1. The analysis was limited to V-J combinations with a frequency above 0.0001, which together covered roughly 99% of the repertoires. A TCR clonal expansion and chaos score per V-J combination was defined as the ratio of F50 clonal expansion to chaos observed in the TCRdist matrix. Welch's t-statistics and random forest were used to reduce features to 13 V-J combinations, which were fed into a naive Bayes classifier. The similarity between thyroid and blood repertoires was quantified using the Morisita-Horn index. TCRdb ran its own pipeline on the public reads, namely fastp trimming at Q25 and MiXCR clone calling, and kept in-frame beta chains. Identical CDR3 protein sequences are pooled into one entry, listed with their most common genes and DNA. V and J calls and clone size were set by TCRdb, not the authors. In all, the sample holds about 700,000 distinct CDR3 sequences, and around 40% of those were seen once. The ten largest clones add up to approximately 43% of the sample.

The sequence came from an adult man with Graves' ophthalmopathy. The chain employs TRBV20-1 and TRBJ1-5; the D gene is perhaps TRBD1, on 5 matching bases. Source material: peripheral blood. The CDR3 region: CSARVFAGLETQHF. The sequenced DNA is TGCAGTGCTAGAGTTTTCGCAGGGTTGGAGACCCAGCATTTT.